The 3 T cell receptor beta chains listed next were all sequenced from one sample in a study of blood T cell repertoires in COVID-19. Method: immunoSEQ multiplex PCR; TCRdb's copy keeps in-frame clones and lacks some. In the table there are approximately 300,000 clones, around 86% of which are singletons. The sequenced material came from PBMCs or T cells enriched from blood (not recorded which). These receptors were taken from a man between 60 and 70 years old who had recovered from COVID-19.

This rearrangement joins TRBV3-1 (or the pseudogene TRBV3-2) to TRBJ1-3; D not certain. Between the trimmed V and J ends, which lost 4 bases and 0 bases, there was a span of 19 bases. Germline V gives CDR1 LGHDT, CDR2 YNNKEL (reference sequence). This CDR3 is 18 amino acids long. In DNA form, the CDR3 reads TGTGCCAGCAGCCTTCACGGGAGTGGCGCAAGCTCTGGAAACACCATATATTTT. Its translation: CASSLHGSGASSGNTIYF.

The CDR3 coding sequence is TGTGCCAGCAGTTACTCGATGGGGGGTGCCGGTGAAAAACTGTTTTTT. This translates into CASSYSMGGAGEKLFF. V is TRBV6-5 and J is TRBJ1-4; possible D gene TRBD1, 5 bases. This CDR3 has 16 residues. The V and J ends lost 0 bases and 7 bases respectively, with 15 bases between them. Germline V lookup: CDR1 MNHEY, CDR2 SVGAGI.

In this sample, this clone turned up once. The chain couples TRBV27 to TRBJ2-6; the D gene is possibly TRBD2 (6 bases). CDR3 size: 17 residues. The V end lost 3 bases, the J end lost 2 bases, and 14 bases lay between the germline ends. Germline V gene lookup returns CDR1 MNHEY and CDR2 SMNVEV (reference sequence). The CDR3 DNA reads TGTGCCAGCAGTTTGGGCAGGGTAGCGGCTGGGGCCAACGTCCTGACTTTC. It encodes CASSLGRVAAGANVLTF.